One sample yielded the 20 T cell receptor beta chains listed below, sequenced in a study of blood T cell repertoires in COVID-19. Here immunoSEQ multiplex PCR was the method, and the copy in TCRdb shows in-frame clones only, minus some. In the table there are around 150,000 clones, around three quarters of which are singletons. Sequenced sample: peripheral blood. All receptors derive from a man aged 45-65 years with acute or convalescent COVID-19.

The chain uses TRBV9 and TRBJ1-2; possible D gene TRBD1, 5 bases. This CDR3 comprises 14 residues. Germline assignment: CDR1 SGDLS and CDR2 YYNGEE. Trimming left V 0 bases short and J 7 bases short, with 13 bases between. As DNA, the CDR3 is TGTGCCAGCAGCGTAGTCCCGGGGGAGGGTGGCTACACCTTC. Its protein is CASSVVPGEGGYTF.

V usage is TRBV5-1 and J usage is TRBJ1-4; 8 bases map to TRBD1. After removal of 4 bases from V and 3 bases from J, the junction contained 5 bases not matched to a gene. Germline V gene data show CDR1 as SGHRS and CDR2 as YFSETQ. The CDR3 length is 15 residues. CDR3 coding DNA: TGCGCCAGCAGCAAGGGACAGGTTCCTAATGAAAAACTGTTTTTT. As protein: CASSKGQVPNEKLFF.

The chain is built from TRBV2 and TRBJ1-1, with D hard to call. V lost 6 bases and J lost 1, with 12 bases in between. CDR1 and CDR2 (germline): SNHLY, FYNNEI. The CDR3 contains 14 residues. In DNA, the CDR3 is TGTGCCAGCAGGAAAGACACTCCGAACACTGAAGCTTTCTTT. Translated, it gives CASRKDTPNTEAFF.

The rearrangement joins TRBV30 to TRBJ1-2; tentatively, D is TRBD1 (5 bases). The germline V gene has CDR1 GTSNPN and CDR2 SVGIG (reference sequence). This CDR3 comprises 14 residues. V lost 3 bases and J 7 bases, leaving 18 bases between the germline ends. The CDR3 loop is CAWSHHSGKSGYTF. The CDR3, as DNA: TGTGCCTGGAGCCATCATTCAGGGAAAAGTGGCTACACCTTC.

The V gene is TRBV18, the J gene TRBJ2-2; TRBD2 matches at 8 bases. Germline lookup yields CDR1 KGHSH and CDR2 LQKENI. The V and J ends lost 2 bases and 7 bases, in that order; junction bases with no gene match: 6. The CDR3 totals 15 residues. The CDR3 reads CASSPVGGANGELFF. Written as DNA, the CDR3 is TGTGCCAGCTCACCAGTCGGGGGGGCCAACGGGGAGCTGTTTTTT.

DNA for the CDR3: TGTGCCAGCAGCGGATTTCGGGGTCCGAACGAGCAGTACGTC. It translates to CASSGFRGPNEQYV. The rearrangement links TRBV5-5 to TRBJ2-7, with D possibly matching TRBD2 (5 bases). The germline V and J ends were trimmed by 4 bases and 5 bases, with 16 bases remaining between them. Germline CDR1 reads SGHKS; CDR2 reads YYEKEE (reference sequence). The length of the CDR3 is 14 residues.

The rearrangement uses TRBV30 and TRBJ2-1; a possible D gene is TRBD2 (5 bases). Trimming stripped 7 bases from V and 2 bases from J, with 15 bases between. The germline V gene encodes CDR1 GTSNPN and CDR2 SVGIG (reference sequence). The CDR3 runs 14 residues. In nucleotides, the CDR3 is TGTGCCTACCTCGGACCCGGGGCCTACAATGAGCAGTTCTTC. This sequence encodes CAYLGPGAYNEQFF.

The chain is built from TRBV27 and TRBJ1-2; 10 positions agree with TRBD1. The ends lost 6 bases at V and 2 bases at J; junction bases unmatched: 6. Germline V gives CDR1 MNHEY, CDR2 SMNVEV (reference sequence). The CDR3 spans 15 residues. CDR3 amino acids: CASSAPGQGNYGYTF. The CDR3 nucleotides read TGTGCCAGCAGCGCCCCGGGACAGGGGAACTATGGCTACACCTTC.

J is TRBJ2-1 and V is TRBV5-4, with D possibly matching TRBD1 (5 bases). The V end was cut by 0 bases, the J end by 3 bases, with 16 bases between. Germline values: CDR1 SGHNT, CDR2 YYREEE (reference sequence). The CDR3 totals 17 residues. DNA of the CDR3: TGTGCCAGCAGCTTGGGAAGTCCCAGGGCCAGCTACAATGAGCAGTTCTTC. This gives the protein CASSLGSPRASYNEQFF. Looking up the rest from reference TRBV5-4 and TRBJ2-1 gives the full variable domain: ETGVTQSPTHLIKTRGQQVTLRCSSQSGHNTVSWYQQALGQGPQFIFQYYREEENGRGNFPPRFSGLQFPNYSSELNVNALELDDSALYLCASSLGSPRASYNEQFFGPGTRLTVL.

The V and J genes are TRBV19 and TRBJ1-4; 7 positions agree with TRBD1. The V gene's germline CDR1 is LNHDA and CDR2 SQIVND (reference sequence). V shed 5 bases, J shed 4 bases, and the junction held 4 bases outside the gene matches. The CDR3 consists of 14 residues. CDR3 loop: CASSLNRGNEKLFF. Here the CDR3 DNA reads TGTGCCAGTAGTCTTAACAGGGGTAATGAAAAACTGTTTTTT.

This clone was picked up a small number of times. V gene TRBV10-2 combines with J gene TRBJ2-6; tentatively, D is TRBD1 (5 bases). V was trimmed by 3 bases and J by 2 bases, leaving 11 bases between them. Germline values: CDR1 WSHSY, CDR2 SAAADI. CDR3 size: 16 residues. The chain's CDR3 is CASSDPRAPGANVLTF. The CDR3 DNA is TGCGCCAGCAGTGACCCCAGGGCACCTGGGGCCAACGTCCTGACTTTC.

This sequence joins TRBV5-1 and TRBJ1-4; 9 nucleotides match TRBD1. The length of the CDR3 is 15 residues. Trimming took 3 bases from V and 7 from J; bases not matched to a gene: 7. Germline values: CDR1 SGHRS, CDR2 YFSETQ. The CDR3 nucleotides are TGCGCCAGCAGCTACAACAGGGGGCATAGTGAAAAACTGTTTTTT. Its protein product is CASSYNRGHSEKLFF. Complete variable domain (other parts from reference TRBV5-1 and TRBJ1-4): KAGVTQTPRYLIKTRGQQVTLSCSPISGHRSVSWYQQTPGQGLQFLFEYFSETQRNKGNFPGRFSGRQFSNSRSEMNVSTLELGDSALYLCASSYNRGHSEKLFFGSGTQLSVL.

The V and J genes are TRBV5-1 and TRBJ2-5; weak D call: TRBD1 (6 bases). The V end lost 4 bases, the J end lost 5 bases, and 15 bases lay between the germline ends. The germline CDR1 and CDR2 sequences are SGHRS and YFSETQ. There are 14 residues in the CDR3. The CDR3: CASSLGRGTETQYF. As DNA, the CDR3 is TGCGCCAGCAGCCTGGGCAGGGGTACGGAGACCCAGTACTTC.

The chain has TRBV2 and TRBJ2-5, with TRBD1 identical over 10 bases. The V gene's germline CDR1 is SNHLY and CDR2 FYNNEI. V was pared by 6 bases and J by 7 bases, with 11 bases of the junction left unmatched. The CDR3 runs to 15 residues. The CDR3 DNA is TGTGCCAGCAGGGGCGGGACAGGGGTTAGTGGGACCCAGTACTTC. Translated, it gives CASRGGTGVSGTQYF.

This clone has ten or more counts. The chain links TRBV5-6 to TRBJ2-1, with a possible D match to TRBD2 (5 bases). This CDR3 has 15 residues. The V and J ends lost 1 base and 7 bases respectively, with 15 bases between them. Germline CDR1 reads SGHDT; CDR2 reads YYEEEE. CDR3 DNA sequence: TGTGCCAGCAGCTTGAATCGCTGGGAGCGGAATGAGCAGTTCTTC. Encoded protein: CASSLNRWERNEQFF.

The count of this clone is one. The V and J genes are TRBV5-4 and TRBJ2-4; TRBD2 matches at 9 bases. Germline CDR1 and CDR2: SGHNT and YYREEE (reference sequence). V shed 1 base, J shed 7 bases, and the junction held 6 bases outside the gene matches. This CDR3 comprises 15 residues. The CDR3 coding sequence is TGTGCCAGCAGCTTGTCTCTGGCGGGGGGGAACATTCAGTACTTC. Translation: CASSLSLAGGNIQYF.

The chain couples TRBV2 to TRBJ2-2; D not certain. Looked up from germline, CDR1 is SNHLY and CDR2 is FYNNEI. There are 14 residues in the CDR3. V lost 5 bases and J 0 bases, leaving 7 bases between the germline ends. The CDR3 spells CASSYLSNTGELFF. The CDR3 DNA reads TGTGCCAGCAGTTACCTATCGAACACCGGGGAGCTGTTTTTT.

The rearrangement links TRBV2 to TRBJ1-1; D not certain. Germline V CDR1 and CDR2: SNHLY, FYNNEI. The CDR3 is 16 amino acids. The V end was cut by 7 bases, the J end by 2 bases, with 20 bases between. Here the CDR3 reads CASTRVREPTNTEAFF. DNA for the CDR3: TGTGCCAGCACGAGAGTTCGGGAACCCACTAACACTGAAGCTTTCTTT.

The DNA for the CDR3 is TGTGCCAGCAGTTACGAGGGTGGGAACTATGGCTACACCTTC. Translated: CASSYEGGNYGYTF. The rearrangement joins TRBV6-5 to TRBJ1-2; D call uncertain. Germline CDR1 is MNHEY and CDR2 is SVGAGI. V lost 2 bases to trimming and J lost 2 bases, with 9 bases between them. The CDR3 consists of 14 residues.

As DNA, the CDR3 is TGTGCCAGCAGGTCACAGGGGACGGACACTGAAGCTTTCTTT. It yields the protein CASRSQGTDTEAFF. The chain uses TRBV6-5 and TRBJ1-1; TRBD1 matches 7 bases. Unmatched junction bases numbered 7, after V lost 6 bases and J lost 3 bases. Germline lookup yields CDR1 MNHEY and CDR2 SVGAGI. The CDR3 has 14 amino acids.